This T cell receptor (beta chain) appears in the sequencing data of a study of shared clonotypes between healthy human individuals. Study information: Serving as donors were two women and a few men, whose ages spanned 18 to 49.

Worth noting for this clone: Its cognate antigen is unknown.

Naive CD8 cells lacked CD45RO, underwent positive selection for CCR7 and left out terminally differentiated effector memory CD45RA+ cells. The CDR3 totals 17 residues. V was clipped by 0 bases and J by 2 bases; unmatched bases: 5. From germline, CDR1 is LNHNV and CDR2 YYDKDF (reference sequence). Study-level results: Compared with clonotypes that all four donors shared, non-shared clonotypes had lower generation probabilities.

The assay was immunoSEQ multiplex PCR, and TCRdb's table has in-frame clones only and misses some. This table holds approximately 1.9 million clones, around 93% found once. Sequenced: naive CD8+ T cells from PBMCs. This clonotype originated in a man aged 18 to 29 in good health. Some clones in this sample may be carry-over from other donors' samples. The chain uses TRBV15 and TRBJ2-5; 11 nucleotides agree with TRBD2. The CDR3 spells CATSRDGGLAAQETQYF. In nucleotides, the CDR3 is TGTGCCACCAGCAGAGATGGGGGACTAGCGGCTCAAGAGACCCAGTACTTC.